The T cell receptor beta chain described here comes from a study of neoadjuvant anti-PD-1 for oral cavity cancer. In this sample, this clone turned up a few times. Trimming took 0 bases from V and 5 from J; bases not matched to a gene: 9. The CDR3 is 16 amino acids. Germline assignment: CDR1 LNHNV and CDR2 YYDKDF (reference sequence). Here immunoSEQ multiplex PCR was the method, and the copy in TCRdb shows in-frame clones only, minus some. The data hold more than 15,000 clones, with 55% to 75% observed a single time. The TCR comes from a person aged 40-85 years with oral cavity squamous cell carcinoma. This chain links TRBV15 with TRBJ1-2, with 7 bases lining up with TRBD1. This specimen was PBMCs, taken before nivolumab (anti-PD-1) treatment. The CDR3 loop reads CATSRDLLDRIYGYTF. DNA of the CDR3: TGTGCCACCAGCAGAGATCTCCTGGACAGGATTTATGGCTACACCTTC.